This T cell receptor beta chain was recovered during a study of response to subunit inactivated influenza vaccine (dated by TCRdb to the late 2010s). In terms of the full investigation: Deep quantitative profiling of the T cell receptor repertoire was used in the study to follow responses to a trivalent subunit inactivated influenza vaccine. Broader findings and caveats from the paper: The authors suggested that each seasonal influenza vaccination may recruit only a limited number of new T cells.

V is pared back by 0 bases and J by 7 bases, with 11 bases lying between the germline termini. From cysteine to phenylalanine, the CDR3 is 14 amino acids long. Only CDR3 DNA is held: 42 bases, read in frame from base 1. Sequences LNHNV (CDR1) and YYDKDF (CDR2) are obtained from the germline V gene (reference sequence). For this clonotype: Its antigen remains undetermined. There are no base qualities to consult, and no much larger clone falls within one base.

The library was generated by RT-PCR. Sequencer: Illumina HiSeq 2500. Through fastp at Q25 and MiXCR, TCRdb rebuilt clones from the public reads, retaining in-frame beta chains. Every entry covers one CDR3 protein and lists the most common genes and DNA from its rows. This sample is represented by about 650,000 distinct CDR3 sequences; 12% to 15% of them were singletons. The ten largest clones take up roughly 7.2% of the sample. The rearranged chain carries TRBV15 and TRBJ2-3; the D gene assignment is ambiguous. The specimen comprised PBMCs from blood, sampled around 14 days before vaccination. The sequence derives from a man aged 50 or older who received an inactivated influenza vaccine. Donor details come from another sample of the same person, matched by shared clones. The DNA sequence is given as TGTGCCACCAGCAGAGAAGAAGGGCGAAATACGCAGTATTTT. Its coded protein is CATSREEGRNTQYF.